The next 14 T cell receptor beta chains were all read from a single sample in a study of draining lymph node invasion in breast cancer. Cells sorted as CD4+ CD45RA- CD25- were taken as memory conventional CD4 T cells. One entry per CDR3 protein, called by TCRdb with MiXCR from the bulk RNA-seq reads. The repertoire holds around 4,000 distinct CDR3 sequences, with around 79% as singletons. Sequencing was done on a sample of sorted memory CD4+ effector T cells from a lymph node. The source is a female donor with luminal breast cancer.

CDR3 nucleotides: TGCAGTGCTAGAACCGGGGGTCGTGAAAAACTGTTTTTT. Its translation is CSARTGGREKLFF. This sequence joins TRBV20-1 and TRBJ1-4, with D perhaps TRBD1 (5 bases). V shed 2 bases and J shed 7 bases, with 11 bases lying between them. From germline, CDR1 is DFQATT and CDR2 SNEGSKA (reference sequence). The length of the CDR3 is 13 residues.

V usage is TRBV20-1 and J usage is TRBJ1-2, with 8 bases that match TRBD1. From germline, CDR1 is DFQATT and CDR2 SNEGSKA (reference sequence). With 5 bases clipped from V and 8 bases from J, the junction kept 10 bases outside the gene matches. This CDR3 region has 13 residues. For the CDR3, the DNA is TGCAGTGCTCATAGGACAGGGAGGCCAGGCTACACCTTC. Amino acid sequence: CSAHRTGRPGYTF.

The V gene is TRBV5-1, the J gene TRBJ2-2, with 11 bases lining up with TRBD2. The CDR3 is 17 amino acids. With V trimmed by 6 bases and J by 7 bases, 14 bases remained unmatched. Germline V lookup: CDR1 SGHRS, CDR2 YFSETQ. In DNA, the CDR3 is TGCGCCAGCACCGACCCTACTAGCGGGAGTTCGGTCGGGGAGCTGTTTTTT. Encoded protein: CASTDPTSGSSVGELFF.

The J gene is TRBJ1-1, the V gene TRBV18; D unresolved. Deletions cut 2 bases from V and 8 bases from J, with 12 bases between. Germline CDR1 is KGHSH and CDR2 is LQKENI. This CDR3 has 13 amino acids. The CDR3 region has the DNA TGTGCCAGCTCACCAAGGAGTGTTGCGGAAGCTTTCTTT. As protein: CASSPRSVAEAFF.

The gene calls are TRBV9 and TRBJ2-3; D perhaps matches TRBD2 (6 bases). The CDR3 is 15 residues long. The germline V gene encodes CDR1 SGDLS and CDR2 YYNGEE. Trimming took 2 bases from V and 5 from J, leaving 15 bases between them. The CDR3 DNA follows: TGTGCCAGCAGCGTTTCGGGGGTTCACGGAGATACGCAGTATTTT. It encodes CASSVSGVHGDTQYF. The full variable domain, rest sourced from reference TRBV9 and TRBJ2-3, is DSGVTQTPKHLITATGQRVTLRCSPRSGDLSVYWYQQSLDQGLQFLIQYYNGEERAKGNILERFSAQQFPDLHSELNLSSLELGDSALYFCASSVSGVHGDTQYFGPGTRLTVL.

The chain combines TRBV9 with TRBJ2-3; 11 nucleotides line up with TRBD1. Germline V gives CDR1 SGDLS, CDR2 YYNGEE. Trimming cost V 0 bases and J 6 bases; bases outside gene matches: 0. The CDR3 covers 14 residues. This chain's CDR3 is CASSVGTGGDTQYF. The CDR3 DNA follows: TGTGCCAGCAGCGTAGGGACAGGGGGCGATACGCAGTATTTT.

This clonotype appeared a single time. This chain connects TRBV7-6 to TRBJ2-5, with D hard to call. The V end lost 4 bases, the J end lost 3 bases, and 6 bases lay between the germline ends. This CDR3 contains 12 residues. CDR1 and CDR2 (germline): SGHVS, FNYEAQ. CDR3 region: CASSSAKETQYF. The CDR3 coding sequence is TGTGCCAGCAGCTCGGCCAAAGAGACCCAGTACTTC.

The chain employs TRBV9 and TRBJ2-1; TRBD2 agrees at 8 bases. This CDR3 region has 16 residues. Germline V lookup: CDR1 SGDLS, CDR2 YYNGEE. The J segment lost 2 bases and the V segment lost 4 bases, leaving 8 bases of the junction unmatched. CDR3 DNA sequence: TGTGCCAGCAGCAAAACTAGCGGACCCCCCTACAATGAGCAGTTCTTC. It encodes CASSKTSGPPYNEQFF. The full variable domain, in which reference TRBV9 and TRBJ2-1 provide the parts outside the CDR3, is DSGVTQTPKHLITATGQRVTLRCSPRSGDLSVYWYQQSLDQGLQFLIQYYNGEERAKGNILERFSAQQFPDLHSELNLSSLELGDSALYFCASSKTSGPPYNEQFFGPGTRLTVL.

The rearrangement links TRBV27 to TRBJ2-7; either TRBD1 or TRBD2 may fit D (5 bases each). The germline V and J ends were trimmed by 5 bases and 2 bases, with 16 bases remaining between them. This CDR3 has 15 residues. Germline CDR1 and CDR2: MNHEY and SMNVEV (reference sequence). CDR3 residues: CASSRTPGRTYEQYF. CDR3 in DNA: TGTGCCAGCAGTCGAACTCCGGGACGCACCTACGAGCAGTACTTC.

The chain combines TRBV3-1 with TRBJ1-3; D not certain. CDR1 and CDR2 from the germline V gene are LGHDT and YNNKEL (reference sequence). Trimming left V 1 base short and J 4 bases short, with 17 bases between. The CDR3 sequence is 17 residues long. CDR3 DNA: TGTGCCAGCAGCCAAGCGAAGTCCGGGGTATCCGGAAACACCATATATTTT. Residues: CASSQAKSGVSGNTIYF.

The V call is TRBV3-1, the J call TRBJ2-7, with 15 nucleotides matching TRBD2. J was trimmed by 2 bases and V by 7 bases; bases with no gene match: 3. Germline-derived CDR1 and CDR2 are LGHDT and YNNKEL (reference sequence). The CDR3 runs to 15 residues. CDR3 sequence: CASTRTSGGAYEQYF. In nucleotides, the CDR3 is TGTGCCAGCACCAGGACTAGCGGGGGGGCCTACGAGCAGTACTTC.

The rearrangement links TRBV4-2 to TRBJ1-1; no clear D. Trimming pared 1 base from V and 3 bases from J, leaving 9 bases between. Germline CDR1 and CDR2: LGHNA and YNFKEQ. The CDR3 has 14 residues. As DNA, the CDR3 is TGTGCCAGCAGCCAAGCGGCGGACTACACTGAAGCTTTCTTT. Encoded protein: CASSQAADYTEAFF.

The V and J genes are TRBV3-1 and TRBJ1-1; D may be TRBD1 (6 bases). The CDR3 length is 16 residues. V was shortened by 1 base and J by 0 bases, with 12 bases between the two germline ends. Germline-derived CDR1 and CDR2 are LGHDT and YNNKEL (reference sequence). CDR3 region: CASSQGLGALNTEAFF. The CDR3 nucleotides read TGTGCCAGCAGCCAAGGTTTGGGGGCCTTGAACACTGAAGCTTTCTTT.

The chain carries TRBV20-1 and TRBJ1-2, with unresolved D. The ends were cut back, 0 bases at V and 4 bases at J, with 6 bases in the middle. The CDR3 loop spans 12 amino acids. Germline V CDR1 and CDR2: DFQATT, SNEGSKA (reference sequence). This CDR3 is CSARDRVYGYTF. The CDR3 bases are TGCAGTGCTAGAGATCGGGTCTATGGCTACACCTTC.